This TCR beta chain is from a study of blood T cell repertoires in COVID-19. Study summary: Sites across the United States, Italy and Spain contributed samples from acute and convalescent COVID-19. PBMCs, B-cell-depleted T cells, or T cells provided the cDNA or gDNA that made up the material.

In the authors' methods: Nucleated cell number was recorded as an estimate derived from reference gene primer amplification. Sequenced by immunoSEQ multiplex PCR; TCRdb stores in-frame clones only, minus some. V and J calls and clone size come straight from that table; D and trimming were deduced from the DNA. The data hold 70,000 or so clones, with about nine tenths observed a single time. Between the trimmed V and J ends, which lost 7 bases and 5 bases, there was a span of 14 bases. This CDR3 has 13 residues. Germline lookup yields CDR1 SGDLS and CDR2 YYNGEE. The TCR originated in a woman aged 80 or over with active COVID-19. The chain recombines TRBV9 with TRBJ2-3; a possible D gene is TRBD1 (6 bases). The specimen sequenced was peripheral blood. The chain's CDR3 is CASGGGFVDTQYF. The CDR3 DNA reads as TGTGCCAGCGGGGGCGGATTTGTAGATACGCAGTATTTT. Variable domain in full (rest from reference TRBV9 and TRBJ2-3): DSGVTQTPKHLITATGQRVTLRCSPRSGDLSVYWYQQSLDQGLQFLIQYYNGEERAKGNILERFSAQQFPDLHSELNLSSLELGDSALYFCASGGGFVDTQYFGPGTRLTVL.